This T cell receptor (beta chain) derives from a study of blood T cell repertoires in COVID-19. Study context: Samples of COVID-19 (acute and convalescent) were obtained from the United States, Italy and Spain. From T cells, B-cell-depleted T cells, or PBMCs came the material, which was cDNA or gDNA.

Profiling relied on immunoSEQ multiplex PCR, and the TCRdb table lists in-frame clones only, not all of them. The data hold about 60,000 clones, with approximately 80% observed a single time. V shed 2 bases and J shed 5 bases, with 9 bases lying between them. Germline assignment: CDR1 SGHNT and CDR2 YENEEA. The CDR3 runs to 13 residues. This sequence originates from a woman in her seventies with acute or convalescent COVID-19. The chain is built from TRBV11-3 and TRBJ2-5; D is unclear. Sequenced sample: peripheral blood. The CDR3 sequence is CASSLYLRETQYF. In DNA form, the CDR3 reads TGTGCCAGCAGCTTATATCTGAGGGAGACCCAGTACTTC.